This TCR beta chain was retrieved from a study of identical twins. The CDR3 is 13 residues long. V was clipped by 0 bases and J by 2 bases, with 6 bases between them. Germline values: CDR1 DFQATT, CDR2 SNEGSKA (reference sequence). Overall study findings and caveats: Researchers reported weaker excess twin sharing in beta out-of-frame sequences. Modelling underestimated the level of out-of-frame TCR alpha sharing observed in monozygotic twins.

Notes on this clonotype: No antigen is known for it.

MiXCR, applied by TCRdb to the 5' RACE reads, yields one record per CDR3 protein. The data contain 450,000 or so distinct CDR3 sequences, roughly 18% of them singletons. The sequencing input was naive T cells sorted from blood. V is TRBV20-1 and J is TRBJ2-3; D unclear. The origin of this receptor is a man between 45 and 60 years old in good health. The CDR3 DNA follows: TGCAGTGCTAGAGATTTTCACACAGATACGCAGTATTTT. Amino acid sequence: CSARDFHTDTQYF.